This record concerns one TCR beta chain sequence. Here immunoSEQ multiplex PCR was the method, and the copy in TCRdb shows in-frame clones only, minus some. The sample has about 180,000 clones, approximately 87% seen once. V lost 8 bases to trimming and J lost 4 bases; unmatched junction nucleotides: 15. Germline loops: CDR1 LGHDT, CDR2 YNNKEL (reference sequence). CDR3 length equals 17 residues. These data originate in a study of blood T cell repertoires in COVID-19. Sequencing was performed on peripheral blood. The sequence came from a person aged 70 to 85 with COVID-19, enrolled during active disease. The chain uses TRBV3-1 (or the pseudogene TRBV3-2) and TRBJ2-1, with 9 bases lining up with TRBD2. The DNA of the CDR3 is TGTGCCAGCGGCAAGGGGTTAGCGGGGGCCCGTTACAATGAGCAGTTCTTC. The encoded protein is CASGKGLAGARYNEQFF.